A single T cell receptor (beta chain) is shown here with its context. Which antigen it targets is not known. No quality values exist for individual bases; no much larger clone is one base distant. The cohort consisted of hundreds of healthy bone marrow donors. At the time of sampling, every cohort member was nominally healthy, though immune exposures that went unrecorded were likely present. The donor was CMV seropositive and was included in the group of some 290 seropositive cohort members. A peripheral blood sample was collected from each donor, and TCR beta sequencing was performed on peripheral blood mononuclear cells. Genomic DNA was extracted from the blood cell samples with the Qiagen DNeasy Blood Extraction Kit. Preparation of the library involved the immunoSEQ multiplex PCR assay. For the multiplex PCR, a mixture combining 60 forward primers for TCR Vbeta segments and 13 reverse primers for TCR Jbeta segments was used. Amplification of the CDR3 region of rearranged TCR beta genes was performed with a multiplex PCR assay on genomic DNA. The amplified TCR beta libraries were sequenced on the Illumina HiSeq System as 87-base-pair reads. In the original analysis: Across the 666 repertoires, a later analysis counted around 80 million unique TCR beta chains, roughly 11 million of which were shared by at least two donors. To remove PCR and sequencing errors, raw reads were error-corrected and collapsed into unique sequences using a nearest-neighbor algorithm that merged closely related sequences. CDR3 sequences were aligned to IMGT reference sequences to assign V, D and J gene segments. For a sequence to be retained, a match of at least six nucleotides was required to both a V gene segment and a J gene segment. Rearrangements were called productive when the CDR3 lacked stop codons and stayed in frame with V and J; all others were non-productive. Following IMGT convention, CDR3 was defined as the stretch from the second conserved V-encoded cysteine up to the conserved J-encoded phenylalanine. The earlier analysis of some 550 of the donors excluded any sequence lacking an unambiguous match to a single V gene segment. An earlier analysis of 500 to 600 of the donors classified V segments as functional when productive rearrangements were above 56.7% and as segregating when the standard deviation between donors was above 5%. To diagnose cytomegalovirus status from the catalog of TCR beta chain sequences, a statistical classification framework was built. In a later analysis, TCR nucleotide sequences were compared against IMGT/GENE-DB human TR gene sequences so that V and J genes could be assigned. The TCRdist pipeline was used in a later analysis to assign CDR3 sequences and most-parsimonious VDJ recombination scenarios. In a later analysis, each TCR beta chain was defined by its CDR3 amino acid sequence together with its V-gene family, and reads without a unique V-gene family were excluded. In a later analysis, approximately 640 highly shared, low-generation-probability nucleotide sequences were removed to address suspected cross-contamination and a sequencing artifact. In a later analysis, a clonal expansion index was calculated for each public chain from normalized within-repertoire ranks of inferred template counts. Generation probabilities in a later analysis came from a VDJ recombination model fitted to out-of-frame rearrangements, and those results were checked against IGoR. In a later analysis, hypergeometric tests were used to score TCR-TCR, TCR-HLA and TCR-CMV co-occurrence, with a repertoire-size bias correction applied to TCR pairs. False discovery rates were estimated in a later analysis by permuting HLA or CMV assignments 20 times. In a later analysis, co-occurring TCRs were grouped using DBSCAN, with TCRdist sequence similarity added in when clustering inside HLA-allele-positive subsets. For co-occurrence clustering, repertoires with fewer than 30,000 or more than 120,000 public chains were excluded, along with five repertoires with anomalous nucleotide sharing. TCRdb re-hosts the immuneACCESS table, in-frame sequences only. Its copies lack some clones; in the studies checked, an unresolved V gene accounts for under half of them, and the cause for the rest is not known. V, J and clone size derive from that table, while D and trimming were established from the DNA sequence. This sample lists about 120,000 clones; about 80% were detected once. The top ten constitute 2.5% to 3.5% of the sample.

The data stem from a study of cytomegalovirus exposure and HLA in healthy donors (dated by TCRdb to about 2017). Regarding the study in general: According to an earlier analysis of a few hundred of the donors, some 180 million T cells yielded 117 million unique TCR beta sequences and 276 Gb of sequence data. An early release that covered several hundred HLA-typed donors contained approximately 300 gigabases of sequencing data and tens of millions of unique TCR sequences. Of the roughly 390 genotyped donors, 70% to 90% were placed in the genetic ancestry cluster associated with self-reported Caucasian donors. The study aimed to test whether signatures of past pathogen exposure could be identified by cataloging public T cell receptors. The T cell repertoires of 700 or so subjects were profiled by immunosequencing and related to cytomegalovirus serostatus. Along with the roughly 610-subject first cohort, a separate validation cohort of around 120 different subjects was used. To predict cytomegalovirus infection status, the study combined high-throughput TCR immunosequencing, statistical association of individual TCRs with disease status, and machine learning. A later analysis re-examined previously published TCR beta repertoires from over 500 donors and added high-resolution HLA genotyping to investigate patterns of TCR occurrence. The later analysis used no new phenotypic data to find candidate immune exposures, relying instead on TCR beta sequences and their occurrence across donors. An earlier analysis of approximately 500 of the donors applied high-throughput TCR beta sequencing to assess whether each TCR beta V gene segment acted as functional or pseudogenic. Alongside the repertoire data, information on donor age, sex, ethnicity and CMV serostatus was compiled. In a later genetic analysis, genome-wide SNP genotypes for about 55% of the roughly 670 donors were used, and that subset was treated as a discovery cohort. Every discovery cohort repertoire had been produced on one sequencing platform. HLA typing included class I and class II loci at four-digit resolution. The number of typed donors differed by locus: roughly 620-640 for A, B, C, DRB1 and DQB1; approximately 520 for DQA1; over 600 for DPA1; and roughly 450 for DPB1. Several DR-DQ haplotypes were treated as single units for association and clustering because of strong linkage in the cohort. On average, roughly 250,000 unique TCR beta nucleotide sequences were sequenced per donor among 398 genotyped donors of the cohort, with roughly a sixth of those sequences being non-productive. The paper as a whole reports these results and caveats: The 87-base-pair reads could not distinguish some IMGT-functional V segments, including TRBV6-2 and TRBV6-3, so those segments were excluded. Most TCR sequences were observed very rarely across donors, whereas some public TCRs were present in many individuals. A later analysis reported that several top co-occurrence clusters appeared linked to parvovirus B19, influenza, CMV and Epstein-Barr virus. Sequencing depth was assumed to be roughly uniform across donors in the presence/absence analyses, though that assumption may not hold. The authors suggested that the approach could potentially be generalized to other disease states and immunological phenotypes. In a later genetic analysis, fewer N-insertions in productive TCRs were reported among donors in an Asian-associated ancestry cluster than the roughly 700-donor mean. A further reported finding was that TCR beta sequences accurately predicted the HLA-A and HLA-B alleles for most subjects in the first cohort. This cohort had only TCR beta chains sequenced, and the lack of alpha or paired-chain data limited which features could be detected. In a later analysis, TCR association rates were found to vary across HLA loci, with the most associated TCRs seen for DRB1 alleles and the fewest for HLA-C alleles. Because counts were too low, some 17 rarely observed V segments, including chromosome 9 orphons, were excluded from the earlier analysis of around 590 of the donors. Compared with equally common non-associated chains, HLA-associated TCR beta chains in a later analysis were more clonally expanded and had lower generation probabilities. In a later analysis, most CMV-associated TCR beta chains were found to appear HLA-restricted, with HLA associations seemingly driven largely by CMV exposure. When HLA alleles, especially DR and DQ, strongly co-occurred, attributing TCR associations to individual alleles was difficult. Correlated functional status among segregating V segments might be attributable to linkage disequilibrium, but an unknown experimental factor could not be ruled out. Cytomegalovirus status was reported to be diagnosed by the classifier with high specificity and sensitivity in both the original and validation cohorts. Because some donors lacked HLA typing at each locus, the association tests relied only on the typed subset. In vitro tests confirmed that a few of the cytomegalovirus-associated TCR beta chains recognize cytomegalovirus antigens. For the cohort, immune exposure information was limited to CMV serostatus. V-gene and J-gene trimming of TCR beta chains was associated with a missense DCLRE1C variant in a later genetic analysis, and the association was replicated in an independent cohort. An earlier analysis of around 600 of the donors showed that most TCR beta V segments appeared in productive rearrangements either about 87% or about 30% of the time, which broadly matched IMGT annotations. Specific HLA alleles were associated with 18,000 or so TCR beta sequences at a false discovery rate of 0.05 in a later analysis. A cluster of highly shared sequence variants was judged likely to be a technical artifact of the sequencing pipeline. In the study, about 150 TCR beta chains were listed as associated with cytomegalovirus.

Relative to germline, V is missing 5 bases and J is missing 3 bases, with 4 bases of the junction outside any gene match. Counted from cysteine to phenylalanine, this CDR3 has 13 amino acids. Just the 39-base CDR3 DNA is kept, in frame starting at base 1. CDR1 and CDR2, per the germline V gene, are MNHEY and SVGAGI. This clonotype was sampled from a woman aged 40 to 50 in good health and CMV-seropositive. The material sequenced was PBMCs. The chain employs TRBV6-5 and TRBJ2-7; 7 bases in the junction line up with TRBD1. The CDR3 region reads CASSRDSIYEQYF. The nucleotide sequence is given as TGTGCCAGCAGTCGGGACAGTATCTACGAGCAGTACTTC.